This T cell receptor beta chain appears in the sequencing data of a study of read filtering for tumor transcriptome and immune sequencing. Background on the study: Among patients, around 18 were male and some 15 female, aged about 45 to 85 (mean about 69). Study-level findings and limits: Compared with RNA-seq, IR-seq gave much higher clonotype depth and reliability. Approximately 82% of IR-seq clonotypes had a single read, yet these held about 3.5% of reads.

V dropped 2 bases and J dropped 6 bases, with 13 bases sitting between them. There are 15 residues in the CDR3. CDR1 is WSHSY, CDR2 SAAADI, per germline. In its sample, this clonotype was seen many times. Its antigen is not identified. This library used around 0.4 ug RNA and molecular barcoded adaptors spanning alpha/delta and beta/gamma chains. TCRdb re-derived calls from the reads in MiXCR, one entry per CDR3 protein. Among about 62,000 distinct CDR3 sequences, roughly 20% were seen once, and the ten largest hold approximately 10%. This chain links TRBV10-2 with TRBJ1-4; D unclear. The sequence was collected from a donor aged 40 or older with multiple myeloma. The sample was a population of CD138-negative cells sorted from bone marrow. DNA of the CDR3: TGCGCCAGCAGTGAGCCTGACGGGGAGGATGAAAAACTGTTTTTT. Residues: CASSEPDGEDEKLFF.